One and the same sample provided the 26 T cell receptor beta chains below, sequenced in a study of OX40 agonist ivuxolimab in advanced cancers. The library relied on the immunoSEQ multiplex PCR assay. In its TCRdb copy, this immuneACCESS table keeps in-frame sequences only and misses some clones. Where compared with another copy, unresolved V genes explain less than half of these, and the others have no known cause. The sample table holds 150,000 to 180,000 clones, of which 94% were seen once. Around 0.28% of the sample lies in the top ten. Sequenced material: CD4+ or CD8+ T cells sorted from blood, taken in a trial of the OX40 agonist ivuxolimab. Receptors were obtained from an adult with an advanced solid tumor such as melanoma, head and neck, liver or kidney cancer.

The V gene is TRBV4-3, the J gene TRBJ1-6; D unresolved. This CDR3 contains 15 residues. Trimming pared 1 base from V and 7 bases from J, leaving 11 bases between. CDR1 and CDR2 (germline): LGHNA, YSLEER. CDR3 nucleotide sequence: TGCGCCAGCAGCCAAGCTCCCCAACTGAATTCACCCCTCCACTTT. Translated: CASSQAPQLNSPLHF.

The rearrangement joins TRBV5-1 to TRBJ2-7, with 10 bases aligning to TRBD1. Germline-derived CDR1 and CDR2 are SGHRS and YFSETQ. The CDR3 is 15 amino acids. With V trimmed by 6 bases and J by 1 base, 7 bases remained unmatched. The CDR3 spells CASTPRTGGSYEQYF. The DNA for the CDR3 is TGCGCCAGCACCCCCCGGACAGGGGGGTCCTACGAGCAGTACTTC. Looking up the rest from reference TRBV5-1 and TRBJ2-7 gives the full variable domain: KAGVTQTPRYLIKTRGQQVTLSCSPISGHRSVSWYQQTPGQGLQFLFEYFSETQRNKGNFPGRFSGRQFSNSRSEMNVSTLELGDSALYLCASTPRTGGSYEQYFGPGTRLTVT.

The J gene is TRBJ2-1, the V gene TRBV6-5; 9 nucleotides align to TRBD2. Germline V CDR1 and CDR2: MNHEY, SVGAGI. This CDR3 is built from 15 residues. The ends lost 5 bases at V and 7 bases at J; junction bases unmatched: 9. The CDR3, as DNA: TGTGCCAGCAGTATGAGCGTAGCGGGAGTGAATGAGCAGTTCTTC. Translating gives CASSMSVAGVNEQFF.

This clone appeared a single time. The chain uses TRBV5-1 and TRBJ2-7; tentatively, D is TRBD2 (6 bases). The CDR3 is made up of 12 amino acids. CDR1 and CDR2 (germline): SGHRS, YFSETQ. Trimming stripped 4 bases from V and 3 bases from J, with 8 bases between. The DNA of the CDR3 is TGCGCCAGCAGCACGCGGGGCTACGAGCAGTACTTC. Its protein is CASSTRGYEQYF.

The J gene is TRBJ2-2, the V gene TRBV7-9, with D possibly called TRBD1 or TRBD2 (5 bases each). V was cut by 0 bases and J by 6 bases, with 8 bases left in between. CDR3 length: 14 amino acids. The V gene's germline CDR1 is SEHNR and CDR2 FQNEAQ (reference sequence). CDR3 amino acids: CASSLAGDAGELFF. The CDR3 coding sequence is TGTGCCAGCAGCTTAGCGGGGGACGCCGGGGAGCTGTTTTTT.

The V and J genes are TRBV2 and TRBJ1-5; D is possibly TRBD1 (6 bases). Trimming cost V 6 bases and J 5 bases, with 11 bases left between them. Looked up from germline, CDR1 is SNHLY and CDR2 is FYNNEI. This CDR3 is built from 13 residues. The CDR3 nucleotides read TGTGCCAGCAGCTCAAGGGGGGATCAGCCCCAGCATTTT. Translated, it gives CASSSRGDQPQHF.

The chain joins TRBV5-5 to TRBJ2-3; tentative D call: TRBD2 (6 bases). This CDR3 spans 16 amino acids. V shed 4 bases and J shed 1 base, with 16 bases lying between them. CDR1 and CDR2 from the germline V gene are SGHKS and YYEKEE (reference sequence). The CDR3 here is CASSGRDSPGTDTQYF. The CDR3 bases are TGTGCCAGCAGCGGCCGGGACTCACCCGGCACAGATACGCAGTATTTT.

J is TRBJ1-1 and V is TRBV7-2; no clear D gene. The germline V and J ends were trimmed by 3 bases and 7 bases, with 18 bases remaining between them. The CDR3 is 15 amino acids. Germline V gene sequence: CDR1 SGHTA, CDR2 FQGNSA. Written as DNA, the CDR3 is TGTGCCAGCAGCTTTTTCCTAGGGCTCAATCGTGAAGCTTTCTTT. This codes for CASSFFLGLNREAFF.

The V and J genes are TRBV5-1 and TRBJ1-4, with 7 bases that match TRBD1. Germline trimming cut 5 bases from V and 0 bases from J; bases unmatched to any gene: 4. Per germline, CDR1 SGHRS and CDR2 YFSETQ. This CDR3 comprises 15 residues. This CDR3 is CASRRGPATNEKLFF. The CDR3 DNA is TGCGCCAGCAGGAGGGGGCCAGCAACTAATGAAAAACTGTTTTTT.

This chain links TRBV18 with TRBJ2-2, with TRBD2 matching 10 bases. V lost 3 bases and J lost 5; bases outside the gene matches: 12. This CDR3 has 18 residues. Looked up from germline, CDR1 is KGHSH and CDR2 is LQKENI. CDR3 coding DNA: TGTGCCAGCTCACCGAGAACCCTAGCGGGAGCCCCGACCGGGGAGCTGTTTTTT. Its protein is CASSPRTLAGAPTGELFF.

The chain is built from TRBV27 and TRBJ1-1, with no clear D. The CDR3 contains 15 residues. The V end lost 1 base, the J end lost 11 bases, and 20 bases lay between the germline ends. Per the germline V gene, CDR1 is MNHEY and CDR2 is SMNVEV (reference sequence). Here the CDR3 reads CASSLWGYTKEGAFF. CDR3 coding DNA: TGTGCCAGCAGTTTATGGGGTTACACTAAGGAAGGGGCTTTCTTT.

The chain combines TRBV2 with TRBJ2-5; 10 nucleotides line up with TRBD2. Trimming at V came to 4 bases and at J to 5 bases, leaving 7 bases not matched to a gene. This CDR3 has 15 residues. Looked up from germline, CDR1 is SNHLY and CDR2 is FYNNEI. For the CDR3, the DNA is TGTGCCAGCAGTGCACTAGCGGGGTATGCGGAGACCCAGTACTTC. This translates into CASSALAGYAETQYF.

This chain uses TRBV19 with TRBJ1-3; 7 nucleotides line up with TRBD1. The CDR3 has 13 amino acids. Unmatched junction bases numbered 3, after V lost 6 bases and J lost 4 bases. Germline V CDR1 and CDR2: LNHDA, SQIVND (reference sequence). DNA for the CDR3: TGTGCCAGTAGCGAGGACAGGGGAAACACCATATATTTT. This translates into CASSEDRGNTIYF.

This chain connects TRBV6-5 to TRBJ1-2, with D hard to call. The CDR3 is 15 residues long. V shed 0 bases and J shed 2 bases, with 10 bases lying between them. Germline CDR1 MNHEY, CDR2 SVGAGI. Here the CDR3 DNA reads TGTGCCAGCAGTTACTCGATGGTCGAGAACTATGGCTACACCTTC. As protein: CASSYSMVENYGYTF.

A single count supports this clone. The chain couples TRBV5-4 to TRBJ1-1; the D gene is possibly TRBD1 (5 bases). There are 17 residues in the CDR3. Trimming left V 4 bases short and J 3 bases short, with 22 bases between. CDR1 and CDR2 (germline): SGHNT, YYREEE (reference sequence). Here the CDR3 reads CASSPYGAGRMDTEAFF. In nucleotides, the CDR3 is TGTGCCAGCAGCCCTTACGGGGCAGGGAGAATGGACACTGAAGCTTTCTTT.

J is TRBJ2-7 and V is TRBV4-1, with 12 bases fitting TRBD2. CDR1 MGHRA and CDR2 YSYEKL come from the germline V gene. V lost 4 bases, J lost 2 bases, and 3 bases stayed unmatched. The CDR3 length is 15 residues. The CDR3 DNA sequence: TGCGCCAGCAGCCCTTCTAGCGGGGGGGCCTACGAGCAGTACTTC. It translates to CASSPSSGGAYEQYF.

The chain couples TRBV6-6 to TRBJ2-7; maybe TRBD1 (6 bases). Germline assignment: CDR1 MNHNY and CDR2 SVGAGI (reference sequence). The CDR3 covers 15 residues. V gave up 4 bases and J gave up 3 bases, with 16 bases separating them. CDR3 sequence reads: CASSSLGAGLYEQYF. The CDR3 bases are TGTGCCAGCAGTTCCTTGGGGGCCGGTCTCTACGAGCAGTACTTC.

This chain uses TRBV5-4 with TRBJ2-7; D is possibly TRBD2 (5 bases). V lost 4 bases and J lost 4, with 15 bases in between. Germline lookup yields CDR1 SGHNT and CDR2 YYREEE (reference sequence). This CDR3 region has 14 residues. The DNA of the CDR3 is TGTGCCAGCAGCCCCCGTGCGGGCCTTTACGAGCAGTACTTC. This codes for CASSPRAGLYEQYF.

This clone was recorded once. The chain is built from TRBV15 and TRBJ1-2; tentative D call: TRBD1 (5 bases). Trimming pared 3 bases from V and 0 bases from J, leaving 29 bases between. Germline V CDR1 and CDR2: LNHNV, YYDKDF (reference sequence). The CDR3 is 21 amino acids. The CDR3 region is CATSSLAVRGKLHRANYGYTF. The CDR3 DNA follows: TGTGCCACCAGCAGTCTTGCGGTCCGGGGCAAGCTACACCGAGCTAACTATGGCTACACCTTC.

V usage is TRBV5-1 and J usage is TRBJ2-7, with 7 bases aligning to TRBD2. The germline gives CDR1 SGHRS, CDR2 YFSETQ. V trimming: 6 bases; J trimming: 5 bases; junction bases outside the gene matches: 14. The CDR3 extends over 15 amino acids. This chain's CDR3 is CASKLWGGRVDEQYF. The CDR3 DNA follows: TGCGCCAGCAAGCTGTGGGGAGGGAGGGTGGACGAGCAGTACTTC. Full variable domain (outside the CDR3, taken from reference TRBV5-1 and TRBJ2-7): KAGVTQTPRYLIKTRGQQVTLSCSPISGHRSVSWYQQTPGQGLQFLFEYFSETQRNKGNFPGRFSGRQFSNSRSEMNVSTLELGDSALYLCASKLWGGRVDEQYFGPGTRLTVT.

The CDR3 loop reads CASSPAGGSNTEAFF. CDR3 DNA sequence: TGTGCCAGCTCACCAGCGGGGGGATCGAACACTGAAGCTTTCTTT. This chain joins TRBV18 and TRBJ1-1; maybe TRBD1 (5 bases). The CDR3 loop spans 15 amino acids. The V gene lost 2 bases and the J gene lost 1 base, with 11 bases spanning the gap. Germline V gene lookup returns CDR1 KGHSH and CDR2 LQKENI.

This chain links TRBV5-1 with TRBJ1-2, with a weak D call TRBD1 (6 bases). The germline gives CDR1 SGHRS, CDR2 YFSETQ. The CDR3 has 17 residues. Trimming stripped 6 bases from V and 1 base from J, with 22 bases between. The CDR3 DNA follows: TGCGCCAGCACCTCTGGGCAGGGGATGATACTTAACTATGGCTACACCTTC. Its translation is CASTSGQGMILNYGYTF.

As concerns this clone: Other DNA sequences from this sample encode an identical CDR3 as well. The chain links TRBV19 to TRBJ1-1; D uncertain. The germline CDR1 and CDR2 sequences are LNHDA and SQIVND (reference sequence). Trimming pared 3 bases from V and 5 bases from J, leaving 4 bases between. The CDR3 is 11 residues long. The CDR3 DNA reads TGTGCCAGTAGTATCTGGACTGAAGCTTTCTTT. Protein product: CASSIWTEAFF.

V is TRBV5-6 and J is TRBJ1-6, with TRBD1 matching 7 bases. Germline trimming cut 5 bases from V and 8 bases from J; bases unmatched to any gene: 13. This CDR3 is built from 16 residues. Germline V lookup: CDR1 SGHDT, CDR2 YYEEEE. CDR3 residues: CASSRQGNLGDSPLHF. The CDR3 nucleotides read TGTGCCAGCAGTCGACAGGGAAATTTAGGGGATTCACCCCTCCACTTT.

The J gene is TRBJ1-2, the V gene TRBV9; D not certain. The CDR3 length is 14 residues. V was clipped by 0 bases and J by 6 bases, with 12 bases between them. The V gene's germline CDR1 is SGDLS and CDR2 YYNGEE. This chain's CDR3 is CASSVVHSPDGYTF. As DNA, the CDR3 is TGTGCCAGCAGCGTAGTTCATTCCCCGGATGGCTACACCTTC.

This chain uses TRBV11-3 with TRBJ2-2, with D possibly TRBD1 on 5 matching bases. The CDR3 extends over 16 amino acids. Trimming removed 1 base from V and 10 bases from J, with 19 bases in between. The germline CDR1 and CDR2 sequences are SGHNT and YENEEA. The CDR3 spells CASSLGQLRASEELFF. The CDR3 DNA sequence: TGTGCCAGCAGCTTAGGACAGCTTAGGGCTTCTGAGGAGCTGTTTTTT. The variable domain in full, completed from reference TRBV11-3 and TRBJ2-2, reads EAGVVQSPRYKIIEKKQPVAFWCNPISGHNTLYWYLQNLGQGPELLIRYENEEAVDDSQLPKDRFSAERLKGVDSTLKIQPAELGDSAVYLCASSLGQLRASEELFFGEGSRLTVL.